Below, 11 T cell receptor beta chains from the same sample are listed, as sequenced in a study of graft-versus-host responses after intestinal transplantation. TCRdb keeps only in-frame clones here, not all; method: immunoSEQ multiplex PCR. The table shows some 95,000 clones, with roughly nine tenths occurring only once. Which antigens these TCRs recognize remains unknown. Sequencing was performed on unstimulated CD8+ T cells sorted from spleen or lymph node cells, taken before intestinal transplant. The receptors shown here come from a human donor who received an intestinal transplant.

CDR3 coding DNA: TGTGCCAGCAGACTCCTGGGGGAAGCGGGAGAGTTCTTC. Its translation is CASRLLGEAGEFF. The V gene is TRBV27, the J gene TRBJ2-1, with 8 bases matching TRBD2. Germline loops: CDR1 MNHEY, CDR2 SMNVEV (reference sequence). The length of the CDR3 is 13 residues. With V trimmed by 6 bases and J by 14 bases, 12 bases remained unmatched.

The chain is built from TRBV5-6 and TRBJ2-7; 10 nucleotides line up with TRBD2. The germline V gene has CDR1 SGHDT and CDR2 YYEEEE. The CDR3 is 17 residues long. With V trimmed by 1 base and J by 5 bases, 12 bases remained unmatched. In DNA form, the CDR3 reads TGTGCCAGCAGCTTGTCTAGCGGGAGCTATAAAAACCACGAGCAGTACTTC. It specifies CASSLSSGSYKNHEQYF. Complete variable domain (other parts from reference TRBV5-6 and TRBJ2-7): DAGVTQSPTHLIKTRGQQVTLRCSPKSGHDTVSWYQQALGQGPQFIFQYYEEEERQRGNFPDRFSGHQFPNYSSELNVNALLLGDSALYLCASSLSSGSYKNHEQYFGPGTRLTVT.

J is TRBJ2-3 and V is TRBV19, with D perhaps TRBD2 (6 bases). Trimming pared 7 bases from V and 2 bases from J, leaving 16 bases between. The CDR3 extends over 15 amino acids. CDR1 LNHDA and CDR2 SQIVND come from the germline V gene (reference sequence). The CDR3 protein is CASTTSGGDTDTQYF. For the CDR3, the DNA is TGTGCCAGTACCACGTCCGGGGGAGACACAGATACGCAGTATTTT.

The chain is built from TRBV9 and TRBJ2-3; tentatively, D is TRBD1 (6 bases). The CDR3 totals 16 residues. The germline CDR1 and CDR2 sequences are SGDLS and YYNGEE. Trimming left V 0 bases short and J 1 base short, with 12 bases between. The DNA of the CDR3 is TGTGCCAGCAGCGTAGATGGGGGCTCGGGCACAGATACGCAGTATTTT. This codes for CASSVDGGSGTDTQYF.

This chain connects TRBV7-9 to TRBJ2-7; 9 positions match TRBD1. Trimming at V came to 4 bases and at J to 5 bases, leaving 9 bases not matched to a gene. Per the germline V gene, CDR1 is SEHNR and CDR2 is FQNEAQ (reference sequence). The CDR3 runs to 15 residues. Here the CDR3 reads CASSYPGQGMDEQYF. The DNA for the CDR3 is TGTGCCAGCAGCTATCCGGGACAGGGTATGGACGAGCAGTACTTC.

Concerning this clone: At one end, the junction sequence differs from germline, possibly due to a read error. The chain couples TRBV29-1 to TRBJ2-7; a weak D match, TRBD1 (6 bases). CDR1 SQVTM and CDR2 ANQGSEA come from the germline V gene. The CDR3 contains 13 residues. CDR3 residues: CSVEDDRNYGQYF. The DNA for the CDR3 is TGCAGCGTTGAAGATGACAGGAACTACGGGCAGTACTTC.

The chain is built from TRBV10-1 and TRBJ2-5; no firm D call. Per germline, CDR1 WNHNN and CDR2 SYGVQD (reference sequence). CDR3 length equals 14 residues. V was clipped by 3 bases and J by 1 base, with 9 bases between them. The CDR3 spells CASSERRSQETQYF. The CDR3 nucleotides are TGCGCCAGCAGTGAACGGCGGAGCCAAGAGACCCAGTACTTC.

The J gene is TRBJ2-3, the V gene TRBV5-6, with 9 bases identical to TRBD1. Per germline, CDR1 SGHDT and CDR2 YYEEEE. The CDR3 runs to 17 residues. The junction had 9 bases not matched to a gene; V was cut back by 0 bases and J by 4 bases. The CDR3 bases are TGTGCCAGCAGCTTGGTTCACCGGGACAGGGCCGCAGATACGCAGTATTTT. This codes for CASSLVHRDRAADTQYF.

The chain employs TRBV4-1 and TRBJ1-1; D not certain. Germline V gives CDR1 MGHRA, CDR2 YSYEKL. Trimming removed 1 base from V and 1 base from J, with 19 bases in between. The CDR3 runs to 18 residues. The CDR3 sequence is CASSQALQAVVTNTEAFF. In DNA form, the CDR3 reads TGCGCCAGCAGCCAAGCCCTCCAAGCCGTAGTTACGAACACTGAAGCTTTCTTT.

The chain combines TRBV6-1 with TRBJ2-6; the match to TRBD1 covers 8 bases. Trimming cost V 2 bases and J 2 bases; bases outside gene matches: 5. CDR3 length equals 17 residues. The germline CDR1 and CDR2 sequences are MNHNS and SASEGT. For the CDR3, the DNA is TGTGCCAGCAGTGAACGTCAGGGGGCTACTGGGGCCAACGTCCTGACTTTC. This translates into CASSERQGATGANVLTF.

This sequence joins TRBV7-2 and TRBJ1-2; 8 bases map to TRBD1. V trimming: 0 bases; J trimming: 8 bases; junction bases outside the gene matches: 5. Germline values: CDR1 SGHTA, CDR2 FQGNSA. CDR3 length equals 14 residues. The CDR3: CASSLAPGGNGYTF. CDR3 DNA sequence: TGTGCCAGCAGCTTAGCTCCAGGGGGCAACGGCTACACCTTC.